This entry describes one TCR beta chain. Its antigen is as yet unknown. Gene and germline names: mouse. The CDR3 end is not reached by the read, which stops 1 residue before it; the germline J gene fills it in. Sequencing of TCRbeta CDR3 at survey depth gave sequences and template counts. The repertoire was sequenced with immunoSEQ multiplex PCR; TCRdb's copy has only in-frame clones and lacks some. The sample shows under 650 clones, about 70% of them seen only once. Germline-derived CDR1 and CDR2 are NNHNN and SYGAGS (reference sequence). J was trimmed by 6 bases and V by 0 bases; bases with no gene match: 4. The CDR3 consists of 15 residues. This specimen comes from a study of tissue T cells after allogeneic stem cell transplantation. Regarding the study as a whole: Shared clones across patients were few; motif clustering revealed tissue-specific shared signatures. Only a limited share of tissue TCRs appeared in blood or spleen. This small cohort was clinically heterogeneous, and sampling depth was a limitation.

The receptor's source is a female BALB/c mouse in good health. The strain's MHC haplotype is H2-d. Sequencing was performed on liver tissue. The rearrangement links TRBV13-2 to TRBJ2-5, with TRBD1 identical over 10 bases. The CDR3 is CASGDADRGRDTQYF. Partial CDR3 DNA: TGTGCCAGCGGTGATGCAGACAGGGGGCGGGACACCCAGTAC.